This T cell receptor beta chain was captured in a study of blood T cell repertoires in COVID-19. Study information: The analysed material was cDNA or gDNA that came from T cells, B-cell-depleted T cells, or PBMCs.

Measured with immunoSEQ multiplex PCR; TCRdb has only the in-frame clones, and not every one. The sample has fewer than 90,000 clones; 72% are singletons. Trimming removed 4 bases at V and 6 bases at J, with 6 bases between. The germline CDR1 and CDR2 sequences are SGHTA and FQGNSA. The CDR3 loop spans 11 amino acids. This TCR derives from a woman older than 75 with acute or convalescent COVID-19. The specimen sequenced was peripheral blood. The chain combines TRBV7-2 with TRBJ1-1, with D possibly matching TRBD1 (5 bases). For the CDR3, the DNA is TGTGCCAGCAGCTGGGGGGCTGAAGCTTTCTTT. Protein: CASSWGAEAFF.